This T cell receptor beta chain stems from a study of beta chain features in type 1 diabetes. Isolated RNA was reverse transcribed in full, so expressed TCRB transcripts were sequenced. Sequencing was performed with immunoSEQ multiplex PCR; in TCRdb, only in-frame clones are kept and a portion is missing. The sample records 970,000 or so clones, roughly 15% being singletons. This TCR was sampled from a woman aged 18-29 years in good health. The material sequenced was naive CD4+ T cells from blood.

Written as DNA, the CDR3 is TGTGCCAGCAGCTTTGGGGGGTACAAGCCCCAGCATTTT. It specifies CASSFGGYKPQHF. The rearrangement joins TRBV7-8 to TRBJ1-5, with TRBD1 as a possible D gene (5 bases). V lost 3 bases and J lost 8, with 11 bases in between. The CDR3 contains 13 residues. From germline, CDR1 is SGHVS and CDR2 FQNEAQ.